Listed below are T cell receptor beta chains from one sample, sequenced in a study of spatial heterogeneity in lung cancer. TCRdb independently ran MiXCR on the 5' RACE reads; one entry per CDR3 protein. The repertoire holds a few thousand distinct CDR3 sequences, with about 5.6% as singletons. Here the sequenced sample was lung tumor tissue, taken at surgery. These receptors came from a male donor with early-stage non-small cell lung cancer. The CDR3 runs from the conserved cysteine through the conserved F or W. A D gene is named only where the DNA matches it firmly. Expanded clones are given a class, and other clones once, few, many or no size at all.

TGTGCCAGCAGCCGACTAGCGGGAGTGGGCACAGATACGCAGTATTTT,CASSRLAGVGTDTQYF,medium-sized,TRBD2,TRBJ2-3,TRBV9,16
TGCAGTGCTAACGGCAGGGGGCTAGTAGAGACCCAGTACTTC,CSANGRGLVETQYF,NA,TRBD1,TRBJ2-5,TRBV20-1,14
TGTGCCAGCCGCTTCCAAGAGACCCAGTACTTC,CASRFQETQYF,few,NA,TRBJ2-5,TRBV7-2,11
TGTGCCAGTAGTATCGGAGGGACTAACGAGCAGTACTTC,CASSIGGTNEQYF,medium-sized,TRBD2,TRBJ2-7,TRBV19,13
TGTGCCAGCAGTTTCGAGGACAGGGGATCAGAAAAACTGTTTTTT,CASSFEDRGSEKLFF,few,TRBD1,TRBJ1-4,TRBV12-3/TRBV12-4,15
TGTGCCAGCAGCCGCCAAGACTATCGGACAGGGGGTTTCGATCAGCCCCAGCATTTT,CASSRQDYRTGGFDQPQHF,medium-sized,TRBD1,TRBJ1-5,TRBV28,19
TGTGCCAGCAGCTTAACAAGCTACAATGAGCAGTTCTTC,CASSLTSYNEQFF,medium-sized,NA,TRBJ2-1,TRBV7-3,13
TGCAGTGCTAGTGGGCAGGGTGGGACTGAAGCTTTCTTT,CSASGQGGTEAFF,medium-sized,NA,TRBJ1-1,TRBV20-1,13
TGTGCCAGCAGCTCTGGGACAGGGACGTACTCACCCCTCCACTTT,CASSSGTGTYSPLHF,medium-sized,TRBD1,TRBJ1-6,TRBV11-2,15
TGCGCCAGCAGCTTGGAGCCCGGAGGATATCTTCACGAGCAGTACTTC,CASSLEPGGYLHEQYF,medium-sized,NA,TRBJ2-7,TRBV5-1,16
TGCGCCAGTTGCGACGGGACATTGCTGGAGCAGTACTTC,CASCDGTLLEQYF,NA,NA,TRBJ2-7,TRBV5-1,13
TGTGCCAGTAGTATAGCGACAGTCGGGTTCAATGAGCAGTTCTTC,CASSIATVGFNEQFF,medium-sized,NA,TRBJ2-1,TRBV19,15
TGTGCCAGCAGTCCCGGGACTAGCGGGTCCTACAATGAGCAGTTCTTC,CASSPGTSGSYNEQFF,medium-sized,TRBD2,TRBJ2-1,TRBV6-1,16
TGTGCCAGCAGTGAAGCGCTTCAGGTTGGGGAAGAGACCCAGTACTTC,CASSEALQVGEETQYF,NA,NA,TRBJ2-5,TRBV2,16
TGTGCCAGCAGCTTGGAATTTTGGGGAGAATCGAATGGCTACACCTTC,CASSLEFWGESNGYTF,medium-sized,NA,TRBJ1-2,TRBV5-4,16
TGCAGTGCTAGGGGCCTGGGGGGTCGCACAGATACGCAGTATTTT,CSARGLGGRTDTQYF,medium-sized,NA,TRBJ2-3,TRBV20-1,15
TGTGCCAGCAGCTTGGGACTAGCGACCTACGAGCAGTACTTC,CASSLGLATYEQYF,many,TRBD2,TRBJ2-7,TRBV7-2,14
TGCGCTGCTACACGGGAGGGCGCCACAGATACGCAGTATTTT,CAATREGATDTQYF,NA,TRBD2,TRBJ2-3,TRBV20-1,14
TGTGCCAGCAGTTCAGACAGGGCGGAAGAGACCCAGTACTTC,CASSSDRAEETQYF,many,TRBD1,TRBJ2-5,TRBV27,14
TGTGCCAGCAGTGAATTTCGGGGGAGCGGCACCCGGGGAGTGCAGTATTTT,CASSEFRGSGTRGVQYF,medium-sized,NA,TRBJ2-3,TRBV25-1,17
TGTGCCAGCAGTTTGCAAGCGGGAGCCCACGAGCAGTACTTC,CASSLQAGAHEQYF,medium-sized,TRBD2,TRBJ2-7,TRBV12-3/TRBV12-4,14
TGCAGTGCACCAGGACAGTTCAATCAGCCCCAGCATTTT,CSAPGQFNQPQHF,few,NA,TRBJ1-5,TRBV20-1,13
TGTGCCAGCAGCTTAGGGTTGAGCTCTGGGGCCAACGTCCTGACTTTC,CASSLGLSSGANVLTF,medium-sized,NA,TRBJ2-6,TRBV7-2,16
TGCAGTGCTAGAGATCGACAGACCAGAAAATATAATTCACCCCTCCACTTT,CSARDRQTRKYNSPLHF,many,NA,TRBJ1-6,TRBV20-1,17
TGCAGCGTTGAAGATCCGGATTCCTTCGGGACAGATACGCAGTATTTT,CSVEDPDSFGTDTQYF,NA,NA,TRBJ2-3,TRBV29-1,16
TGTGCCAGCAGTCCCCCCCGGGGGCCCCAGCATTTT,CASSPPRGPQHF,NA,NA,TRBJ1-5,TRBV28,12
TGTGCCAGCAAGCCCCACTCGGCAACCTCCTACGAGCAGTACTTC,CASKPHSATSYEQYF,medium-sized,NA,TRBJ2-7,TRBV6-2/TRBV6-3,15
TGCAGCGCTCAGGACAGGGGGTCAGATACGCAGTATTTT,CSAQDRGSDTQYF,few,TRBD1,TRBJ2-3,TRBV29-1,13
TGCAGTGCTAGAGAGAGAACCGGACTAGCGGGCGGCTGGGACACCGGGGAGCTGTTTTTT,CSARERTGLAGGWDTGELFF,many,TRBD2,TRBJ2-2,TRBV20-1,20
TGTGCCTGGGACGGTTTTTACTCGGAGCAGTACTTC,CAWDGFYSEQYF,medium-sized,NA,TRBJ2-7,TRBV30,12
TGTGCCATCAGTGGCTCCAGGTATACGCAGTATTTT,CAISGSRYTQYF,medium-sized,NA,TRBJ2-3,TRBV10-3,12
TGTGCCAGCAGTTTCGGACGGGGAGAGACTGAAGCTTTCTTT,CASSFGRGETEAFF,medium-sized,NA,TRBJ1-1,TRBV12-3/TRBV12-4,14
TGTGCCAGCAGTTACAACAGGGTGAGCTACACCTTC,CASSYNRVSYTF,large,NA,TRBJ1-2,TRBV6-5,12
TGCGCCAGCAGCTTGGGGTCCATAACCGGGGAGCTGTTTTTT,CASSLGSITGELFF,medium-sized,NA,TRBJ2-2,TRBV5-1,14
TGTGCCAGCAGCCATTCGGACAGGGGACCCCAAGAGACCCAGTACTTC,CASSHSDRGPQETQYF,medium-sized,NA,TRBJ2-5,TRBV3-2,16
TGTGCCAGCAGACAGGACAGGGGGCTGGCTCAGCCCCAGCATTTT,CASRQDRGLAQPQHF,medium-sized,TRBD1,TRBJ1-5,TRBV2,15
TGCAGTGCTAGAGTGTCAGGGGGCGAGGAGCTGTTTTTT,CSARVSGGEELFF,medium-sized,TRBD1,TRBJ2-2,TRBV20-1,13
TGTGCCAGCAGCCCTGGGGCTAGCAGGCAGACCCAGTACTTC,CASSPGASRQTQYF,medium-sized,NA,TRBJ2-5,TRBV7-9,14
TGTGCCAGCAGCCCTCGGGGACAGGCTGCTCGGACCCAGTACTTC,CASSPRGQAARTQYF,medium-sized,TRBD1,TRBJ2-5,TRBV7-8,15
TGCAGTGCTAGCCCAACGGGAGAGACCCAGTACTTC,CSASPTGETQYF,medium-sized,NA,TRBJ2-5,TRBV20-1,12
TGTGCCAGCAGCTCCCGTCCCGGGGATACGCAGTATTTT,CASSSRPGDTQYF,medium-sized,NA,TRBJ2-3,TRBV7-2,13
TGCAGCGTCTACACCCCAGGGGGCTACACCTTC,CSVYTPGGYTF,medium-sized,NA,TRBJ1-2,TRBV29-1,11
TGCAGTGCGGAGGACAGGGGCTGGGCCAACGTCCTGACTTTC,CSAEDRGWANVLTF,NA,TRBD1,TRBJ2-6,TRBV20-1,14
TGTGCCAGCAGTTTAGGGAGGGGACCTAGGCAAGAGACCCAGTACTTC,CASSLGRGPRQETQYF,medium-sized,TRBD2,TRBJ2-5,TRBV28,16
TGTGCCAGCAGGACAAAAGGGGGAGAGGGGTACAATGAGCAGTTCTTC,CASRTKGGEGYNEQFF,medium-sized,NA,TRBJ2-1,TRBV28,16
TGTGCCAGCAGCCTCTCAGGGGGATCATACAATGAGCAGTTCTTC,CASSLSGGSYNEQFF,many,TRBD1,TRBJ2-1,TRBV7-6,15
TGTGCCAGCAGCGGACAGGGCAATCAGCCCCAGCATTTT,CASSGQGNQPQHF,medium-sized,TRBD1,TRBJ1-5,TRBV7-2,13
TGTGCCAGCATCAAGAGGGCGGATAGGGGCAATGAGCAGTTCTTC,CASIKRADRGNEQFF,NA,NA,TRBJ2-1,TRBV12-3/TRBV12-4,15
TGTGCCAGCAGTGAACCGGGACAGGGGTCAGATACGCAGTATTTT,CASSEPGQGSDTQYF,many,TRBD1,TRBJ2-3,TRBV6-1,15
TGTGCCAGTTCGGCCGATTTGAACACTGAAGCTTTCTTT,CASSADLNTEAFF,few,NA,TRBJ1-1,TRBV7-6,13
TGTGCCAGCAGCTTAGAGCACGAGCAGTACTTC,CASSLEHEQYF,few,NA,TRBJ2-7,TRBV7-9,11
TGTGCCAGCAGCTCAGGGCGTGGCTACACCTTC,CASSSGRGYTF,medium-sized,NA,TRBJ1-2,TRBV5-4,11
TGCGCCAGCAGCGCTGTCCCAGGGAATGAAAAACTGTTTTTT,CASSAVPGNEKLFF,medium-sized,NA,TRBJ1-4,TRBV5-1,14